This T cell receptor beta chain was identified in a study of blood T cell repertoires in COVID-19. Study details: COVID-19 samples from acute and convalescent phases originated in the United States, Italy and Spain.

Using immunoSEQ multiplex PCR, the repertoire was profiled, and TCRdb retains in-frame clones only, with some absent. There are 70,000 to 100,000 clones in the sample; around 88% occur only once, and around 20% lies in the top ten. This clone was observed once. CDR3 size: 11 residues. V shed 11 bases, J shed 5 bases, and the junction held 3 bases outside the gene matches. Germline V CDR1 and CDR2: SNHLY, FYNNEI. Recruited during active infection, patients (from Seattle) were subsequently followed longitudinally. The material sequenced was peripheral blood. The chain couples TRBV2 to TRBJ1-2; TRBD1 agrees at 9 bases. The receptor's source is a woman aged 55-75 years with COVID-19, enrolled during active disease. The CDR3, as DNA: TGTGCCGCGGGACAGGGATATGGCTACACCTTC. Translation: CAAGQGYGYTF. Full variable domain (outside the CDR3, taken from reference TRBV2 and TRBJ1-2): EPEVTQTPSHQVTQMGQEVILRCVPISNHLYFYWYRQILGQKVEFLVSFYNNEISEKSEIFDDQFSVERPDGSNFTLKIRSTKLEDSAMYFCAAGQGYGYTFGSGTRLTVV.